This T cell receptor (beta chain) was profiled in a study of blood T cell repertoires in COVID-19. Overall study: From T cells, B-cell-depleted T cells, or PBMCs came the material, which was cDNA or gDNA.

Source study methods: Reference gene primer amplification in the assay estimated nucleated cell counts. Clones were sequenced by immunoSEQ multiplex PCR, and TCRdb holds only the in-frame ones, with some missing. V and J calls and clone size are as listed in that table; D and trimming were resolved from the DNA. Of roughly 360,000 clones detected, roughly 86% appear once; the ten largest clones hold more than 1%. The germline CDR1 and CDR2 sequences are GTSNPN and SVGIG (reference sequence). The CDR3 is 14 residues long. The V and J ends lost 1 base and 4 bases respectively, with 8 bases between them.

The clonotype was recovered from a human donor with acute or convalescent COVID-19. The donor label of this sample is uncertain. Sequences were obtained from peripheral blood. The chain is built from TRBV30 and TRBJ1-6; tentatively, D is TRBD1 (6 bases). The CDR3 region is CAWSAGTYNSPLHF. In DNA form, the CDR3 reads TGTGCCTGGAGTGCCGGGACATATAATTCACCCCTCCACTTT.